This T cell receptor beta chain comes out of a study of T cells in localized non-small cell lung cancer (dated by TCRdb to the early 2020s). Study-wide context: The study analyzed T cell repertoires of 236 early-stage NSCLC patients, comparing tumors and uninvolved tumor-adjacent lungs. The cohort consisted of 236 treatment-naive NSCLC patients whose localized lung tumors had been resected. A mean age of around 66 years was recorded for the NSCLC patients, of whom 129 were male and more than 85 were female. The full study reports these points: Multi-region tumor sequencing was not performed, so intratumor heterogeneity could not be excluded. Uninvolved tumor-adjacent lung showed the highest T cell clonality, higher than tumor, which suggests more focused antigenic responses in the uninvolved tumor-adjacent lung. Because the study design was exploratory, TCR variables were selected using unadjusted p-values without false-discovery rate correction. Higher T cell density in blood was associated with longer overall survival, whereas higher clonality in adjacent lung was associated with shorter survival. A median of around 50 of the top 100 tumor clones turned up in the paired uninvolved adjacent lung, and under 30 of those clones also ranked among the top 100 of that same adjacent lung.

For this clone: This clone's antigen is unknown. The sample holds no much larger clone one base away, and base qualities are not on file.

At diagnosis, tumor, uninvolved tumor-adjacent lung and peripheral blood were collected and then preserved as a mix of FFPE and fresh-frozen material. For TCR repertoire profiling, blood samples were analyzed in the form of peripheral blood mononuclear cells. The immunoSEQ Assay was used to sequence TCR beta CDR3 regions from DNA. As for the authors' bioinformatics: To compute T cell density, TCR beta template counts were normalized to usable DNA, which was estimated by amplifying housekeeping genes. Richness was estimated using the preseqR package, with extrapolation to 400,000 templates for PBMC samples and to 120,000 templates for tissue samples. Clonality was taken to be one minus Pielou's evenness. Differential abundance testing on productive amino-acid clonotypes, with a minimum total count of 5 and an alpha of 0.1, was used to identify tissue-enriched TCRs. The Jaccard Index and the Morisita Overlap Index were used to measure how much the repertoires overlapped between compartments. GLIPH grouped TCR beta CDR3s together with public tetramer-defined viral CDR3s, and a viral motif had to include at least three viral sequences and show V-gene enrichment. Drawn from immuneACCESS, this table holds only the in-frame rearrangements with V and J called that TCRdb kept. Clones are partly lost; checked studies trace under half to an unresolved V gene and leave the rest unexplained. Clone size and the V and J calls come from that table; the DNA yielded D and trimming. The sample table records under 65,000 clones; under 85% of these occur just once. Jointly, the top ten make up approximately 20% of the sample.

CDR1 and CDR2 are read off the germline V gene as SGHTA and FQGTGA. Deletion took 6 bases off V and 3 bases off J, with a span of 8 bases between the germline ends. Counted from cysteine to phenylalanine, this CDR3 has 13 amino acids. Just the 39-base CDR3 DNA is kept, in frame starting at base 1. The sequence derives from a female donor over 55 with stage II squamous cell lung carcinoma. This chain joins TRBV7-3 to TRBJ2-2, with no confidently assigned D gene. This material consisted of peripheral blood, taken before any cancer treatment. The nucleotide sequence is TGTGCCAGCAGTTCTTACCACACCGGGGAGCTGTTTTTT. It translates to CASSSYHTGELFF.